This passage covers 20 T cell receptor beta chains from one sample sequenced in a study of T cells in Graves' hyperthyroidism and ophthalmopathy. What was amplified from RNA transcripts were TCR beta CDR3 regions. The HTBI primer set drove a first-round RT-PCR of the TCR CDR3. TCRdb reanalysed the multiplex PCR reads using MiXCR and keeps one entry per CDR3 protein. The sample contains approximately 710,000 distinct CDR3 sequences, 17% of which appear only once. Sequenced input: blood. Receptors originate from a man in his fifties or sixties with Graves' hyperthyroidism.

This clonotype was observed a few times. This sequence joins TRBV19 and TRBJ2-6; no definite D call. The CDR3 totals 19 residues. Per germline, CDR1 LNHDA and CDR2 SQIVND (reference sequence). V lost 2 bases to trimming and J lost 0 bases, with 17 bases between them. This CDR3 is CASSITLYSFLSGANVLTF. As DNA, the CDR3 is TGTGCCAGTAGTATAACCCTCTACAGTTTTCTCTCTGGGGCCAACGTCCTGACTTTC.

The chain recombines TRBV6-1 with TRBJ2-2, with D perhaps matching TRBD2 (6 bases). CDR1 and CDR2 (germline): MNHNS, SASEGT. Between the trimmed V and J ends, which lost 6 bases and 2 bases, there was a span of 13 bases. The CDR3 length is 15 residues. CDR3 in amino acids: CASRWRGGNTGELFF. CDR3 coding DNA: TGTGCCAGCAGGTGGAGGGGCGGAAACACCGGGGAGCTGTTTTTT.

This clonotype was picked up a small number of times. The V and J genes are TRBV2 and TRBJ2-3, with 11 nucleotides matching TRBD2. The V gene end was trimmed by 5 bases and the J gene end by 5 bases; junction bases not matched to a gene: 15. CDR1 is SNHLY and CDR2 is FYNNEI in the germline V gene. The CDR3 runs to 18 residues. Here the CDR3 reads CASSYMTPDGLAGDTQYF. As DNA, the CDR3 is TGTGCCAGCAGTTACATGACCCCCGATGGACTAGCGGGAGATACGCAGTATTTT.

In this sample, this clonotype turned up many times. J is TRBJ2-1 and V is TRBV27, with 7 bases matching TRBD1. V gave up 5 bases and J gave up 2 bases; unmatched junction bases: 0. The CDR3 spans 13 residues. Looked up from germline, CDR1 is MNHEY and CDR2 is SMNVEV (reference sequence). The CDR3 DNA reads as TGTGCCAGCAGTCAGGGGGCCTACAATGAGCAGTTCTTC. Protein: CASSQGAYNEQFF.

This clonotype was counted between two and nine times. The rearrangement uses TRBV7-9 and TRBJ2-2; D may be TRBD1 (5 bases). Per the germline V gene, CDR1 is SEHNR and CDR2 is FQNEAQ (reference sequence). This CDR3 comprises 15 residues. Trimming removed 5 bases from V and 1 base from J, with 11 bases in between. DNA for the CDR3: TGTGCCAGCAGCCCGACAGTTAAGAACACCGGGGAGCTGTTTTTT. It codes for CASSPTVKNTGELFF.

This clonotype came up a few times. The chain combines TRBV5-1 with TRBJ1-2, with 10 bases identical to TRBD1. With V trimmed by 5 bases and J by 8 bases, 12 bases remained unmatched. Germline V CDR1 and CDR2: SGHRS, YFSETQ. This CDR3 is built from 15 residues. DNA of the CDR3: TGCGCCAGCAGTACTACCTCCGGGACAGGGGCCGGCTACACCTTC. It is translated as CASSTTSGTGAGYTF. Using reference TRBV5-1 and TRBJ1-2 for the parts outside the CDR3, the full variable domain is KAGVTQTPRYLIKTRGQQVTLSCSPISGHRSVSWYQQTPGQGLQFLFEYFSETQRNKGNFPGRFSGRQFSNSRSEMNVSTLELGDSALYLCASSTTSGTGAGYTFGSGTRLTVV.

The CDR3 loop is CSARVRLAGFGEQFF. The CDR3, as DNA: TGCAGTGCTAGAGTTAGACTAGCGGGCTTTGGTGAGCAGTTCTTC. The chain couples TRBV20-1 to TRBJ2-1, with 10 bases that match TRBD2. Per the germline V gene, CDR1 is DFQATT and CDR2 is SNEGSKA (reference sequence). V shed 1 base and J 9 bases; nucleotides not matched to a gene: 9. The CDR3 length is 15 residues.

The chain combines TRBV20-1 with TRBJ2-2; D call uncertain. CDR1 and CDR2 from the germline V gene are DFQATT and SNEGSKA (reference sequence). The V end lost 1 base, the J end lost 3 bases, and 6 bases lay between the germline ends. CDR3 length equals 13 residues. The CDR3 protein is CSARVFDTGELFF. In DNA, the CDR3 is TGCAGTGCTAGAGTTTTCGACACCGGGGAGCTGTTTTTT.

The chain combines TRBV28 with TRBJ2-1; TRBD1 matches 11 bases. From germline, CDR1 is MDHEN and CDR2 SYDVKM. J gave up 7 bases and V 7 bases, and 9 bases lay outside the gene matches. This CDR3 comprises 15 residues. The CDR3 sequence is CASTGTGGIKNEQFF. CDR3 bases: TGTGCCAGCACCGGGACAGGGGGTATTAAAAATGAGCAGTTCTTC.

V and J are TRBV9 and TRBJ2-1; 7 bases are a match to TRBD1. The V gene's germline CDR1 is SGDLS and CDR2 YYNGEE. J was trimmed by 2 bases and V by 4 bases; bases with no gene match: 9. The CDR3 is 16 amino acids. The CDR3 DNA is TGTGCCAGCAGCACCCGGACAGGCGTTGCCTACAATGAGCAGTTCTTC. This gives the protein CASSTRTGVAYNEQFF. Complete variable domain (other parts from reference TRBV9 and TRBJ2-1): DSGVTQTPKHLITATGQRVTLRCSPRSGDLSVYWYQQSLDQGLQFLIQYYNGEERAKGNILERFSAQQFPDLHSELNLSSLELGDSALYFCASSTRTGVAYNEQFFGPGTRLTVL.

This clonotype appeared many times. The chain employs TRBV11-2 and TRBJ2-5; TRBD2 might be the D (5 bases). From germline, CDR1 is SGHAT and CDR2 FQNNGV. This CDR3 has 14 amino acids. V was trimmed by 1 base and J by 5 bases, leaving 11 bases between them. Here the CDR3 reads CASSLGSGWETQYF. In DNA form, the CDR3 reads TGTGCCAGCAGCTTAGGAAGCGGATGGGAGACCCAGTACTTC.

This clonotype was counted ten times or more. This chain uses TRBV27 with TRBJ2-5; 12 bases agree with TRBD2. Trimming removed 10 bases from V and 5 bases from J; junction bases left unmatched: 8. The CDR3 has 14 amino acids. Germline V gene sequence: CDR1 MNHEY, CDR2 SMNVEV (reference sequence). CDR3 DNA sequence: TGTGCCACTAGCGGGAGGGCCGTGGGGGAGACCCAGTACTTC. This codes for CATSGRAVGETQYF.

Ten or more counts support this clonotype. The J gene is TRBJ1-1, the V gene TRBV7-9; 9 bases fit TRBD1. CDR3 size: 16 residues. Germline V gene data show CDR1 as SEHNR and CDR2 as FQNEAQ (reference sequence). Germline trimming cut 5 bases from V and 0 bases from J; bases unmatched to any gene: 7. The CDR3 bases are TGTGCCAGCAGCCGCGGACAGGGGCTTATGAACACTGAAGCTTTCTTT. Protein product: CASSRGQGLMNTEAFF.

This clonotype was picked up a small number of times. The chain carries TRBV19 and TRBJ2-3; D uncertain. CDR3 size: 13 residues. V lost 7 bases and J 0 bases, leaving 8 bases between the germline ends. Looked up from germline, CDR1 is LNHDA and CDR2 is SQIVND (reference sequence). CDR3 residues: CASTRTSTDTQYF. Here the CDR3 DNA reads TGTGCCAGTACCCGGACGAGCACAGATACGCAGTATTTT.

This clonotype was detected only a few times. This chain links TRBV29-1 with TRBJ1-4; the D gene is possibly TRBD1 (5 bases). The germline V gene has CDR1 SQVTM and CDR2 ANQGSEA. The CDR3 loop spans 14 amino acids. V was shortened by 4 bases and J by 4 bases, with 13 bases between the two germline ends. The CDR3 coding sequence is TGCAGCGTTGCCCCGGGACGTCATAATGAAAAACTGTTTTTT. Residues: CSVAPGRHNEKLFF.

The CDR3 DNA is TGTGCCAGCAGCAATGGGGGGCGGGGCGGCTACACCTTC. Translated: CASSNGGRGGYTF. The chain uses TRBV12-3 or TRBV12-4 and TRBJ1-2; TRBD1 is a possible D gene (6 bases). The ends were cut back, 6 bases at V and 8 bases at J, with 16 bases in the middle. CDR3 size: 13 residues.

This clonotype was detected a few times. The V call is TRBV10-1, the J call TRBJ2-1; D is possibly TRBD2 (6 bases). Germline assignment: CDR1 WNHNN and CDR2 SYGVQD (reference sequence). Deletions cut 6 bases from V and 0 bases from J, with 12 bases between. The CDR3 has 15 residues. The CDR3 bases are TGCGCCAGCAGCAATCGGGGGAGCTCCTACAATGAGCAGTTCTTC. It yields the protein CASSNRGSSYNEQFF.

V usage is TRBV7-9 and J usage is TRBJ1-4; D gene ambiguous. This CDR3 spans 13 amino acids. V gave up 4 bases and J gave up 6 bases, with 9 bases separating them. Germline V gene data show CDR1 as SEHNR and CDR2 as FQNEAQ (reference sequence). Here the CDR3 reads CASSSPRDEKLFF. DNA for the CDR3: TGTGCCAGCAGCTCCCCCCGGGATGAAAAACTGTTTTTT.

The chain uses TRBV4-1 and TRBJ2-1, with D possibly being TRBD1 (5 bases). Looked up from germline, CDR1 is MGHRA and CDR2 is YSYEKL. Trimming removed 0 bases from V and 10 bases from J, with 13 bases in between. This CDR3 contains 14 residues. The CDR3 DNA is TGCGCCAGCAGCCAAGATCCAGGGCTAAGGGAGCAGTTCTTC. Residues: CASSQDPGLREQFF.

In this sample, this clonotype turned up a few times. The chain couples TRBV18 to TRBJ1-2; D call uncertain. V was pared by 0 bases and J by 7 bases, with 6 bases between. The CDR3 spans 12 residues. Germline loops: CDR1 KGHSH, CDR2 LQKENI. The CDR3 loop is CASSPPEGGYTF. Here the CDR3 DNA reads TGTGCCAGCTCACCACCGGAGGGTGGCTACACCTTC.